The rows below give T cell receptor beta chains drawn from one sample of a study of shared clonotypes between healthy human individuals. Profiling relied on immunoSEQ multiplex PCR, and the TCRdb table lists in-frame clones only, not all of them. This sample yields approximately 1.5 million clones, of which 95% to 99% are seen a single time; roughly 0.45% belongs to the top ten. Sequences were obtained from naive CD4+ T cells sorted from blood. The origin of the receptors is a man aged 30 to 45 in good health. Both conserved end residues are part of each CDR3. A D gene is named only where the DNA matches it firmly. Size values are once, few and many counts, or a class for expanded clones, and some rows have none.

j_gene | v_gene | abundance | d_gene | CDR3aa | CDR3nt
TRBJ2-3 | TRBV18 | NA | TRBD2 | CASSPLAGSSTDTQYF | TGTGCCAGCTCACCCTTAGCGGGATCTAGCACAGATACGCAGTATTTT
TRBJ1-1 | TRBV28 | NA | NA | CASSQAGFPGTEAFF | TGTGCCAGCAGTCAGGCCGGGTTTCCGGGCACTGAAGCTTTCTTT
TRBJ2-3 | TRBV18 | NA | TRBD1 | CASSPGTGDTQYF | TGTGCCAGCTCACCAGGGACAGGAGATACGCAGTATTTT
TRBJ1-2 | TRBV21-1 | NA | NA | CASSKVGAFNYGYTF | TGTGCCAGCAGCAAAGTCGGAGCATTTAACTATGGCTACACCTTC
TRBJ2-1 | TRBV6-4 | NA | TRBD2 | CASSLTSGVNNEQFF | TGTGCCAGCAGTCTTACTAGCGGGGTTAACAATGAGCAGTTCTTC
TRBJ1-3 | TRBV7-9 | once | TRBD1 | CASSRTGDTIYF | TGTGCCAGCAGCCGTACAGGGGACACCATATATTTT
TRBJ2-7 | TRBV18 | NA | NA | CASSPRRTTMDYEQYF | TGTGCCAGCTCACCACGTCGGACTACCATGGACTACGAGCAGTACTTC
TRBJ2-7 | TRBV4-3 | NA | NA | CASSQGYRDSYEQYF | TGCGCCAGCAGCCAGGGGTACAGGGACTCCTACGAGCAGTACTTC
TRBJ2-7 | TRBV5-1 | NA | NA | CASSPGGIPYEQYF | TGCGCCAGCAGCCCTGGGGGTATTCCCTACGAGCAGTACTTC
TRBJ2-3 | TRBV10-3 | NA | TRBD2 | CAISELASGPSTDTQYF | TGTGCCATCAGTGAGTTGGCTAGCGGTCCTAGCACAGATACGCAGTATTTT
TRBJ2-1 | TRBV5-4 | NA | TRBD2 | CASSLAGEGDEQFF | TGTGCCAGCAGCTTAGCGGGAGAAGGAGATGAGCAGTTCTTC
TRBJ1-3 | TRBV9 | NA | TRBD1 | CASSAFGTGGVGNTIYF | TGTGCCAGCAGCGCGTTCGGGACAGGGGGCGTTGGAAACACCATATATTTT
TRBJ2-7 | TRBV18 | NA | TRBD2 | CASSPKGLAGNEQYF | TGTGCCAGCTCACCAAAAGGACTAGCGGGAAACGAGCAGTACTTC
TRBJ1-5 | TRBV2 | NA | TRBD1 | CASSGQGGNQPQHF | TGTGCCAGCAGTGGACAGGGAGGCAACCAGCCCCAGCATTTT
TRBJ2-7 | TRBV4-1 | NA | NA | CASSHYYEQYF | TGCGCCAGCAGCCATTACTACGAGCAGTACTTC
TRBJ2-2 | TRBV5-8 | once | NA | CASSLTTGYGELFF | TGTGCCAGCAGCTTAACCACTGGGTACGGGGAGCTGTTTTTT